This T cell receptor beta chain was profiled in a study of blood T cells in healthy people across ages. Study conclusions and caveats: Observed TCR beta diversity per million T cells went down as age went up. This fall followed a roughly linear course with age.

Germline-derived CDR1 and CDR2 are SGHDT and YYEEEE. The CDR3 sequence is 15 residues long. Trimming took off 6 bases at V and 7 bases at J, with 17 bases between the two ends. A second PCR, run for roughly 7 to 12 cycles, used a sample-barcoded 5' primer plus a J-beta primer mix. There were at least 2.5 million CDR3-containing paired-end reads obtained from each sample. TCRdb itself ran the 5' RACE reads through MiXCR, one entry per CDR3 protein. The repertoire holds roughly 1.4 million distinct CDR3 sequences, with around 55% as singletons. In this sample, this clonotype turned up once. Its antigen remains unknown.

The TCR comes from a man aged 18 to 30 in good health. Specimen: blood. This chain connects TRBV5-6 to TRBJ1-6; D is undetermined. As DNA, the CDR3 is TGTGCCAGCAACTCACGGCGGGCTGGGAATTCACCCCTCCACTTT. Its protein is CASNSRRAGNSPLHF.